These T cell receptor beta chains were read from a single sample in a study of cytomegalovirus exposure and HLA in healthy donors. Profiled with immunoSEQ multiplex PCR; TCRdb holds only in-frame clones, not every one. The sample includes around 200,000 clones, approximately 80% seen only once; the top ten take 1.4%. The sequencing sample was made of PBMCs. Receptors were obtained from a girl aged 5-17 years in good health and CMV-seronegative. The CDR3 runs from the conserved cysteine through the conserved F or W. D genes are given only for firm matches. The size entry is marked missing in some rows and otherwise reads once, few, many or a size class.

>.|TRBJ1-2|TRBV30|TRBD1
TGTGCCTGGGACAGGGGGCCCTTTAATGGGCTTTACTATGGCTACACCTTC
CAWDRGPFNGLYYGYTF
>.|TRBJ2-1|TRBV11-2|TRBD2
TGTGCCAGCAGCTTAGTGAGGCTAGCGGGCGTCAATGAGCAGTTCTTC
CASSLVRLAGVNEQFF
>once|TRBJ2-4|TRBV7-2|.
TGTGCCAGCAGCTTAGCGGGTCAGGGCATTCAGTACTTC
CASSLAGQGIQYF
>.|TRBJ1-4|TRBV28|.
TGTGCCAGCAGCCCTATGCGGGGGTTAGATGAAAAACTGTTTTTT
CASSPMRGLDEKLFF
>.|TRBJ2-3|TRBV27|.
TGTGCCAGCAGTTTTTTTTTGCGGGGTGTCTCAGGGCTCGACACAGATACGCAGTATTTT
CASSFFLRGVSGLDTDTQYF
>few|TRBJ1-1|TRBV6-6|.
TGTGCCAGCAGTTATCCACAGGGTACCACTGAAGCTTTCTTT
CASSYPQGTTEAFF
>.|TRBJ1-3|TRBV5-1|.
TGCGCCAGCAGCTCTGGAGGTGGAAACACCATATATTTT
CASSSGGGNTIYF
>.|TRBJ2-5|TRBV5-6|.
TGTGCCAGCAGCTTGGTAGGGGCAGAGGAGGAGACCCAGTACTTC
CASSLVGAEEETQYF
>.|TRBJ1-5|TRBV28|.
TGTGCCAGCATCCGAAGGGGCCTCAATCAGCCCCAGCATTTT
CASIRRGLNQPQHF
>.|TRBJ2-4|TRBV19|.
TGTGCCAGTACCGTCGGGAGACTAGCCAAAAACATTCAGTACTTC
CASTVGRLAKNIQYF
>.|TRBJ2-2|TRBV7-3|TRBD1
TGTGCCAGTAAACAGGGGGCTCCAGGTACCGGGGAGCTGTTTTTT
CASKQGAPGTGELFF
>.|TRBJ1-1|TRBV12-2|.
TGTGCAAGTCGCTTAGCGAAAACGGTGAGGGATGAAGCTTTCTTT
CASRLAKTVRDEAFF
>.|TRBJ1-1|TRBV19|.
TGTGCCGGGACACAGGGCCCAACTGAAGCTTTCTTT
CAGTQGPTEAFF
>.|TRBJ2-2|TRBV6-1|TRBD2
TGTGCCATCACTCGGGGGGACACCGGGGAGCTGTTTTTT
CAITRGDTGELFF
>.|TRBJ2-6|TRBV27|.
TGTGCCAGCAGTCCCCTTGGAGCTGGGGCCAACGTCCTGACTTTC
CASSPLGAGANVLTF
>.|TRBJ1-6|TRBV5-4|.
TGTGCCAGCAGTCTCAGGGGTATTAGTTCACCCCTCCACTTT
CASSLRGISSPLHF
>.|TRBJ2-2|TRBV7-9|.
TGTGCCAGCAACCCGGCGGGGGGACAGGGGAACACCGGGGAGCTGTTTTTT
CASNPAGGQGNTGELFF
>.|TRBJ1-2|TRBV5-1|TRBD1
TGCGCCAGCAGCCCAGAGGGGACAGGCCCCTACACCTTC
CASSPEGTGPYTF
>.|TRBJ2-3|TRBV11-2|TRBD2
TGTGCCAGCAGCTTTCCGGGACAATCAGGACTAGCGGTCACAGATACGCAGTATTTT
CASSFPGQSGLAVTDTQYF
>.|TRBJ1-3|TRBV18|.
TGTGCCAGCTCCAGGGCGAGCTCTGGAAACACCATATATTTT
CASSRASSGNTIYF
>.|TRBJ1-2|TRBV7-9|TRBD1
TGTGCCAGCAGCAGCGACAGGGGCGATGGCTACACCTTC
CASSSDRGDGYTF
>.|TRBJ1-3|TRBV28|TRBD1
TGTGCCAGCAGTATCGCTCGGACAGGGATAAACACCATATATTTT
CASSIARTGINTIYF
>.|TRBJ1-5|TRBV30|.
TGTGCCTGGAGTTCCAGGTTAAGTCAGCCCCAGCATTTT
CAWSSRLSQPQHF
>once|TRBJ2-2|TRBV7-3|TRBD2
TGTGCCAGCAGGGTTGCGGGAGGGCCGTACTACACCGGGGAGCTGTTTTTT
CASRVAGGPYYTGELFF
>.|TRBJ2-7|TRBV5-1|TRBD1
TGCGCCAGCAGCACAAGGACAGGGGGCTTAGGCTCCTACGAGCAGTACTTC
CASSTRTGGLGSYEQYF
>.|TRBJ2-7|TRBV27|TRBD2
TGTGCCAGCAGTTTAGCGCCGCTAAGCGGGGGGACCTCTTGGGAGCAGTACTTC
CASSLAPLSGGTSWEQYF
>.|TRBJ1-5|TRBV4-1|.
TGCGCCAGCAGCCAACCCCGCCGACAGATCAATCAGCCCCAGCATTTT
CASSQPRRQINQPQHF
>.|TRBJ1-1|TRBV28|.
TGTGCCACTTTGGGGGGGGCAAACACTGAAGCTTTCTTT
CATLGGANTEAFF
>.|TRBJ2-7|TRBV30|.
TGTGCGTTCACGAAGGGGGACGTAGGGGAGCAGTACTTC
CAFTKGDVGEQYF
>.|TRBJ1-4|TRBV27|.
TGTGCCAGCAGTGGGAGCCTTAATGAAAAACTGTTTTTT
CASSGSLNEKLFF
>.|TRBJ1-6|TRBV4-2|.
TGTGCCAGCAGCCAAGCTTACGAGGGGGAATCACCCCTCCACTTT
CASSQAYEGESPLHF
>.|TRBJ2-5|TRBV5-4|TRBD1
TGTGCCAGCAGCGGCAGGGACAGGGTACAAGAGACCCAGTACTTC
CASSGRDRVQETQYF